The T cell receptor beta chain under discussion was sequenced for a study of beta chain features in type 1 diabetes. Germline lookup yields CDR1 GTSNPN and CDR2 SVGIG (reference sequence). Trimming shortened V by 0 bases and J by 6 bases, and 11 bases separated the two germline ends. The CDR3 is 13 residues long. Each population that was sorted was more than 98% pure. This clone was counted ten times or more. Its antigen remains unknown. The study's findings and limits: The study notes PCR might favor shorter templates equally in patients and controls.

The sequenced template was cDNA made from the entire isolated RNA. TCRdb's table, derived via immunoSEQ multiplex PCR, lists solely in-frame clones and lacks some. This table holds over 150,000 clones, 10% to 15% found once. The V call is TRBV30, the J call TRBJ1-2; possibly TRBD1 for D (6 bases). What was sequenced was central memory CD4+ T cells from blood. This receptor was identified in a woman aged 18-29 years in good health. Written as DNA, the CDR3 is TGTGCCTGGAGTGTAAACAGGGTCCATGGCTACACCTTC. Translated: CAWSVNRVHGYTF.